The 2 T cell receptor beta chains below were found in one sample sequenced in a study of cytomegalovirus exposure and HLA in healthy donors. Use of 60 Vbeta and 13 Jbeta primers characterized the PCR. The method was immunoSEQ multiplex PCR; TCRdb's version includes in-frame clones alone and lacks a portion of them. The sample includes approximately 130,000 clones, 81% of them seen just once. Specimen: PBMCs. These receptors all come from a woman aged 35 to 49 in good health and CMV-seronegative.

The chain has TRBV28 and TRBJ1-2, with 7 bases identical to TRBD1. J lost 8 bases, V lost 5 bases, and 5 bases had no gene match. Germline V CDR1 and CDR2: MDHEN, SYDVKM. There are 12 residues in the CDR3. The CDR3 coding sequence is TGTGCCAGCAGTGAAGGGGGCTGGGGCTACACCTTC. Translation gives CASSEGGWGYTF.

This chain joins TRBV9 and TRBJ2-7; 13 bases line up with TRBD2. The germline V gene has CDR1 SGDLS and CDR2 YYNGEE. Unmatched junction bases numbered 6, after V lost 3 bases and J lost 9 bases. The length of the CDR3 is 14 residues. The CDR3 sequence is CASSELAGGPRQYF. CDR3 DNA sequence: TGTGCCAGCAGCGAACTAGCGGGAGGGCCTCGGCAGTACTTC.